The clone carrying this T cell receptor beta chain was recorded many times. Ophthalmopathy was moderately-to-severely active, CAS at least 3, NOSPECS at least 4, lasting under 3 months. Trimming cost V 0 bases and J 4 bases, with 10 bases left between them. The CDR3 is made up of 15 amino acids. The V gene's germline CDR1 is LNHNV and CDR2 YYDKDF (reference sequence). These data are taken from a study of Graves' ophthalmopathy and Graves' hyperthyroidism. CDR3 regions of TCR beta were amplified from RNA transcripts. RT-PCR was first run with HTBI primers, then multiplex PCR in a second round. TCRdb ran MiXCR on the multiplex PCR reads and lists one entry per CDR3 protein. The repertoire includes roughly 300,000 distinct CDR3 sequences, roughly a sixth of them detected once, and roughly an eighth sits in the top ten.

V gene TRBV15 combines with J gene TRBJ1-3, with D unresolved. This clonotype originated in an adult man with Graves' ophthalmopathy. Sequences were obtained from peripheral blood. The CDR3 protein is CATSRDRRGGNTIYF. The CDR3 nucleotides are TGTGCCACCAGCAGAGATCGTCGCGGGGGAAACACCATATATTTT. Variable domain in full (rest from reference TRBV15 and TRBJ1-3): DAMVIQNPRYQVTQFGKPVTLSCSQTLNHNVMYWYQQKSSQAPKLLFHYYDKDFNNEADTPDNFQSRRPNTSFCFLDIRSPGLGDTAMYLCATSRDRRGGNTIYFGEGSWLTVV.